This T cell receptor beta chain was identified in a study of cytotoxic CD8 clonotypes in ibrutinib-treated CLL. This clone came up once. Libraries were prepared by immunoSEQ multiplex PCR; TCRdb keeps only in-frame clonotypes and omits some of them. Altogether some 310,000 clones are present, more than 65% being singletons, with the ten largest covering over 6.5%. Per germline, CDR1 SNHLY and CDR2 FYNNEI. CDR3 length: 14 amino acids. The trim removed 4 bases at V and 4 bases at J, leaving 7 bases unmatched. The receptor comes from a human donor with chronic lymphocytic leukemia. Specimen: PBMCs, collected before ibrutinib treatment. V usage is TRBV2 and J usage is TRBJ2-7, with TRBD2 matching 7 bases. The CDR3: CASSVERDSYEQYF. CDR3 coding DNA: TGTGCCAGCAGTGTTGAGCGGGATAGTTACGAGCAGTACTTC.